These T cell receptor beta chains were read from a single sample in a study of blood T cell repertoires in COVID-19. Sequencing was performed with immunoSEQ multiplex PCR; in TCRdb, only in-frame clones are kept and a portion is missing. Of tens of thousands of clones detected, 87% appear once; the ten largest clones hold roughly 6%. The sample consisted of peripheral blood. The receptors were sampled from a woman in her 50s with acute or convalescent COVID-19. Each CDR3 is given with its conserved first and last residue. Each record gives: clone size, J gene, D gene, V gene, CDR3 DNA, CDR3 protein. The D gene is left open where the match is weak. Where a row states a size, it is once, few, many or the class of an expanded clone; other rows omit it.

>NA|TRBJ2-1|NA|TRBV27
TGTGCCAGCAGTTCAACCCCGCGGCCTGAGCAGTTCTTC
CASSSTPRPEQFF
>NA|TRBJ1-6|NA|TRBV30
TGTGCCTGGAAAGGGGCGACCTCCTATAATTCACCCCTCCACTTT
CAWKGATSYNSPLHF
>NA|TRBJ1-2|NA|TRBV10-3
TGTGCCATCAGTGAAGACAGTAACTATGGCTACACCTTC
CAISEDSNYGYTF
>NA|TRBJ2-5|NA|TRBV5-8
TGTGCCAGCAGCACCCTGGGGGCGGGGGACCAAGAGACCCAGTACTTC
CASSTLGAGDQETQYF
>few|TRBJ1-2|TRBD1|TRBV6-5
TGTGCCAGCAAAACAGGGGGACTAATCTATGGCTACACCTTC
CASKTGGLIYGYTF
>NA|TRBJ1-4|NA|TRBV3-1/TRBV3-2
TGTGCCAGCAGCCAGAGAGGGGGGGGTGAAAAACTGTTTTTT
CASSQRGGGEKLFF
>once|TRBJ2-5|NA|TRBV19
TGTGCCAGTAGTATAGGGACACGGGCGGCCCAGTACTTC
CASSIGTRAAQYF
>NA|TRBJ1-2|NA|TRBV6-5
TGTGCCAGCATGCAGGGCGGCTATGGCTACACCTTC
CASMQGGYGYTF
>NA|TRBJ2-5|TRBD1|TRBV5-4
TGTGCCAGCAGTTCGCAGGGGGCTAAAGAGACCCAGTACTTC
CASSSQGAKETQYF
>NA|TRBJ1-4|TRBD1|TRBV3-1/TRBV3-2
TGTGCCAGCAGCCAAGGGGGGACAGGGGTTGAAAAACTGTTTTTT
CASSQGGTGVEKLFF
>NA|TRBJ1-2|NA|TRBV28
TGTGCCAGCAGTTTGGTCAGGGCTAGGGGCTACACCTTC
CASSLVRARGYTF
>NA|TRBJ1-2|NA|TRBV3-1/TRBV3-2
TGTGCCAGCAGCTCATTCCCGGGGGGAGTCCATGGCTACACCTTC
CASSSFPGGVHGYTF
>NA|TRBJ1-5|NA|TRBV2
TGTGCCAGCAGTCGTCCAGGGGCCCCTAATCAGCCCCAGCATTTT
CASSRPGAPNQPQHF
>NA|TRBJ2-7|TRBD2|TRBV18
TGTGCCAGCTCCTTGGGGACTAGCAACGAGCAGTACTTC
CASSLGTSNEQYF
>NA|TRBJ2-3|NA|TRBV5-8
TGTGCTTCTAGGCTAAGCGGCAGCACAGATACGCAGTATTTT
CASRLSGSTDTQYF
>NA|TRBJ1-5|TRBD1|TRBV7-9
TGTGCCAGCAGCTCTGACAGGGGTGGGTTTCGCAATCAGCCCCAGCATTTT
CASSSDRGGFRNQPQHF
>NA|TRBJ2-2|NA|TRBV7-9
TGTGCCAGCAGCTTATTGGCTGCTCCCAAATTGAACACCGGGGAGCTGTTTTTT
CASSLLAAPKLNTGELFF
>NA|TRBJ1-6|TRBD1|TRBV4-3
TGCGCCAGCAGCCAGGGACAGGGTGGTTCACCCCTCCACTTT
CASSQGQGGSPLHF
>NA|TRBJ1-2|NA|TRBV11-2
TGTGCCAGCAGCTTAGGCACCCTAGATGGCTACACCTTC
CASSLGTLDGYTF
>once|TRBJ2-5|TRBD2|TRBV2
TGTGCCAGCAGAGGGACTAATGTACCCCAAGAGACCCAGTACTTC
CASRGTNVPQETQYF
>NA|TRBJ1-5|TRBD1|TRBV19
TGTGCCAGTAGGAGTGGGACAGGGGAGAATCAGCCCCAGCATTTT
CASRSGTGENQPQHF
>few|TRBJ1-1|NA|TRBV12-3/TRBV12-4
TGTGCCAGCAGCTCTAGACGTTCTGAAGCTTTCTTT
CASSSRRSEAFF
>NA|TRBJ2-7|NA|TRBV28
TGTGCCAGCACCCCCGGGGGGACACTCTACTACGAGCAGTACTTC
CASTPGGTLYYEQYF
>NA|TRBJ1-1|TRBD1|TRBV9
TGTGCCAGCAGCCCGACAGGGGGCGCGGACACTGAAGCTTTCTTT
CASSPTGGADTEAFF
>NA|TRBJ2-1|TRBD1|TRBV7-9
TGTGCCAGCAGCTTAGCTGGGACAGGGAAGTCCAATGAGCAGTTCTTC
CASSLAGTGKSNEQFF
>NA|TRBJ2-5|TRBD2|TRBV5-6
TGTGCCAGCAGCTTGGATATGGCTAGCGGGAGGGATCAAGAGACCCAGTACTTC
CASSLDMASGRDQETQYF
>NA|TRBJ2-7|TRBD2|TRBV12-3/TRBV12-4
TGTGCCAGCAGTACCAGGACTAGCGGGAGTAGCTTC
CASSTRTSGSSF
>once|TRBJ2-6|NA|TRBV29-1
TGCAGCGTTGCGGGTGGTGGGGCCAACGTCCTGACTTTC
CSVAGGGANVLTF
>NA|TRBJ1-5|TRBD1|TRBV13
TGTGCCAGCAGCTCAGACAGGGGCCGCAATCAGCCCCAGCATTTT
CASSSDRGRNQPQHF
>once|TRBJ2-3|TRBD2|TRBV7-3
TGTGCCAGCAGCCCCGGGACTAGCTTAAACACAGATACGCAGTATTTT
CASSPGTSLNTDTQYF
>NA|TRBJ1-2|TRBD1|TRBV6-4
TGTGCCAACCTGGACAGGGCCTGTGGCTACACCTTC
CANLDRACGYTF
>NA|TRBJ2-2|NA|TRBV6-4
TGTGCCAGCAGTGACTACAGCACCGGGGAGCTGTTTTTT
CASSDYSTGELFF
>NA|TRBJ2-1|NA|TRBV6-5
TGTGCCAGCAGTCTATACGATGAGCAGTTCTTC
CASSLYDEQFF
>NA|TRBJ2-7|NA|TRBV12-3/TRBV12-4
TGTGCCAGCAGTAGGAGGATATCCTATGGGCAGTACTTC
CASSRRISYGQYF
>NA|TRBJ2-3|TRBD2|TRBV24-1
TGTGCCACCGGCGGCTTAGCGGGAGGCACAGATACGCAGTATTTT
CATGGLAGGTDTQYF
>NA|TRBJ2-1|TRBD2|TRBV7-9
TGTGCCAGCAGCTTAGTCCGCGGAGCGGGAGACGAGTACAATGAGCAGTTCTTC
CASSLVRGAGDEYNEQFF
>NA|TRBJ2-1|NA|TRBV15
TGTGCCACCAGCAGAGTTGTTCTAGTGGGTGAGCAGTTCTTC
CATSRVVLVGEQFF
>NA|TRBJ1-1|TRBD1|TRBV4-2
TGTGCCAGCAGCCAGGCGGACAGGACGAACACTGAAGCTTTCTTT
CASSQADRTNTEAFF
>NA|TRBJ1-1|NA|TRBV12-3/TRBV12-4
TGTGCCAGCAACGACGGTGGGGCCACTGAAGCTTTCTTT
CASNDGGATEAFF
>NA|TRBJ1-2|TRBD1|TRBV28
TGTGCCAGCAGGACGACAGGGCGAGGCTACACCTTC
CASRTTGRGYTF
>NA|TRBJ1-3|NA|TRBV28
TGTGCCAGCAGTTTATTACCGCGCTCCTCTGGAAACACCATATATTTT
CASSLLPRSSGNTIYF
>NA|TRBJ1-1|NA|TRBV4-3
TGCGCCAGCAGCACACACCGACCAGGGACTGAAGCTTTCTTT
CASSTHRPGTEAFF
>NA|TRBJ2-1|TRBD2|TRBV28
TGTGCCAGCAGAGGACTAGCGGAAGGCCTTGCTGGATACAATGAGCAGTTCTTC
CASRGLAEGLAGYNEQFF
>NA|TRBJ2-7|TRBD2|TRBV28
TGTGCCAGCAACGGCGGGAGAAAGGGACCCTACGAGCAGTACTTC
CASNGGRKGPYEQYF